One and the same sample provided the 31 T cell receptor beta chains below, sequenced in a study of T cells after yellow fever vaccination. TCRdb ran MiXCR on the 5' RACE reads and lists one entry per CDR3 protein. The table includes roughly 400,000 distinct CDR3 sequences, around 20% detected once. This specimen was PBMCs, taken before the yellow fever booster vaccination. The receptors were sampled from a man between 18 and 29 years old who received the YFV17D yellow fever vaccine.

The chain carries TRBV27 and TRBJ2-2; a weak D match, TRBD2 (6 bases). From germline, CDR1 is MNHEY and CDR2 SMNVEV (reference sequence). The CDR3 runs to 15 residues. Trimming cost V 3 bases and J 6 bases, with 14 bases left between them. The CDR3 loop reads CASSLGIWGAGELFF. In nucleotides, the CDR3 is TGTGCCAGCAGTTTGGGAATATGGGGGGCCGGGGAGCTGTTTTTT.

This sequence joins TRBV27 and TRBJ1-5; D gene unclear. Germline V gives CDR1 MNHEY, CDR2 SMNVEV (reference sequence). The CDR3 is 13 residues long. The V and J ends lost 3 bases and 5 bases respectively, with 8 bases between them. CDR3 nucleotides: TGTGCCAGCAGTTTTCAAGGTTATCAGCCCCAGCATTTT. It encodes CASSFQGYQPQHF.

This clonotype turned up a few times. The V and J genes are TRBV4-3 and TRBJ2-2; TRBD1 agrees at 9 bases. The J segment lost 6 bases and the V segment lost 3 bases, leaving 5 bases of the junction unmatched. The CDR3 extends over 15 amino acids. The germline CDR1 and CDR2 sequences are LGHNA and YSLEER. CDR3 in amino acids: CASSQEQGAAGELFF. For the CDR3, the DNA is TGCGCCAGCAGCCAGGAACAGGGGGCCGCCGGGGAGCTGTTTTTT.

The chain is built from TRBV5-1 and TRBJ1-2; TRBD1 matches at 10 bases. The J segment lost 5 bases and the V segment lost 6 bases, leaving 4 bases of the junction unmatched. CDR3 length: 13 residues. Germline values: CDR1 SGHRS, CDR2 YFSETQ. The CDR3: CASTRDRGYGYTF. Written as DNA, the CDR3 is TGCGCCAGCACCCGGGACAGGGGTTATGGCTACACCTTC.

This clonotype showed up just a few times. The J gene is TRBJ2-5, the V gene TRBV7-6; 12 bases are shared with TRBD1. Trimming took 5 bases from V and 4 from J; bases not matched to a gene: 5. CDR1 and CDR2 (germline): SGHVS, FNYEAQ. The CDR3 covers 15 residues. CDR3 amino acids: CASSDRDRGPETQYF. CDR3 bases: TGTGCCAGCAGCGACCGGGACAGGGGGCCAGAGACCCAGTACTTC. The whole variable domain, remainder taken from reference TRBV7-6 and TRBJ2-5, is GAGVSQSPRYKVTKRGQDVALRCDPISGHVSLYWYRQALGQGPEFLTYFNYEAQQDKSGLPNDRFSAERPEGSISTLTIQRTEQRDSAMYRCASSDRDRGPETQYFGPGTRLLVL.

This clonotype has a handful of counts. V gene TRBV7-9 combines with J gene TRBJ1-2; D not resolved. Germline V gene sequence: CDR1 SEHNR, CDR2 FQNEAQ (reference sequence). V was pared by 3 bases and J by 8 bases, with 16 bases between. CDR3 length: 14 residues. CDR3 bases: TGTGCCAGCAGCTTTGGTGAGGTGATGGGCGGCTACACCTTC. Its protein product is CASSFGEVMGGYTF.

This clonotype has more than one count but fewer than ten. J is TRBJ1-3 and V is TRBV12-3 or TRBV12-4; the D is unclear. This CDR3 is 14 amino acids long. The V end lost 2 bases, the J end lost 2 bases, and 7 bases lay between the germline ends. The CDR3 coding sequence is TGTGCCAGCAGTTTAAGAGCGCCTGGAAACACCATATATTTT. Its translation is CASSLRAPGNTIYF.

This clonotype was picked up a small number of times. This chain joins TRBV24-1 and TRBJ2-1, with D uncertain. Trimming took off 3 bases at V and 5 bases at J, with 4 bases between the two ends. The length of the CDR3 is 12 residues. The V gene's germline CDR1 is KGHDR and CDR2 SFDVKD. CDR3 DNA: TGTGCCACCAGTGATCAGAACAATGAGCAGTTCTTC. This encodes CATSDQNNEQFF.

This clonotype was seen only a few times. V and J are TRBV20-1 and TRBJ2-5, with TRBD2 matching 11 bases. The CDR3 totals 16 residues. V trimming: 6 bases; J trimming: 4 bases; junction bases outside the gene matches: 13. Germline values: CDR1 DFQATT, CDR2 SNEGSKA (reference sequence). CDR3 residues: CSAPGLAGGQGETQYF. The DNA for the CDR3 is TGCAGTGCCCCAGGGCTAGCGGGGGGCCAGGGAGAGACCCAGTACTTC.

The CDR3 DNA reads as TGCGCCAGCAGCCAAAACTCAGGGGGCATCTACACTGAAGCTTTCTTT. This encodes CASSQNSGGIYTEAFF. The chain is built from TRBV4-1 and TRBJ1-1, with 8 positions matching TRBD1. Germline V gives CDR1 MGHRA, CDR2 YSYEKL. V trimming: 2 bases; J trimming: 3 bases; junction bases outside the gene matches: 8. The CDR3 contains 16 residues.

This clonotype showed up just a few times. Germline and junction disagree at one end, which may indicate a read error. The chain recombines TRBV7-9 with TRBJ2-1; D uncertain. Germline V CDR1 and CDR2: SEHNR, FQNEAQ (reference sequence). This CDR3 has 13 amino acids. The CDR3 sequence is CASSLEVWGEQFF. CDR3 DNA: TGTGCCAGCAGTTTAGAGGTATGGGGTGAGCAGTTCTTC.

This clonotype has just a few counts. The CDR3 protein is CASSQEWGRGDTQYF. For the CDR3, the DNA is TGTGCCAGCAGCCAAGAGTGGGGGCGCGGGGATACGCAGTATTTT. The chain combines TRBV3-1 with TRBJ2-3; D possibly corresponds to TRBD1 (6 bases). The CDR3 is 15 amino acids. The V gene's germline CDR1 is LGHDT and CDR2 YNNKEL (reference sequence). V lost 0 bases to trimming and J lost 6 bases, with 13 bases between them.

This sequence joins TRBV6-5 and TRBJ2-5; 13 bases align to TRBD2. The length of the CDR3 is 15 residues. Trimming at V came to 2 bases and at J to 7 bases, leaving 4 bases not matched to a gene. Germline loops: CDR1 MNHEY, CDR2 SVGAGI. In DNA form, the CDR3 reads TGTGCCAGCAGTTACACTAGCGGGGGGGCTACGACCCAGTACTTC. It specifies CASSYTSGGATTQYF.

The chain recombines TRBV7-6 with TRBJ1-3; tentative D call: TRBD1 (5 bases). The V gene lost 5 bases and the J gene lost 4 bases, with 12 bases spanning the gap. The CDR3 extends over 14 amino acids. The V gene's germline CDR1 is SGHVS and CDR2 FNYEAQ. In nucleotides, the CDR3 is TGTGCCAGCAGCCTCGACAGTACCGGAAACACCATATATTTT. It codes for CASSLDSTGNTIYF.

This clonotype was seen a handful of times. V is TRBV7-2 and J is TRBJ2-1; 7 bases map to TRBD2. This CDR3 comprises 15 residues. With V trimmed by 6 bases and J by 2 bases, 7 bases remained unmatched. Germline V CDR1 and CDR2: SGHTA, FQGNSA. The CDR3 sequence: CASRKRDPTYNEQFF. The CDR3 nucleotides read TGTGCCAGCAGAAAGCGGGATCCCACCTACAATGAGCAGTTCTTC.

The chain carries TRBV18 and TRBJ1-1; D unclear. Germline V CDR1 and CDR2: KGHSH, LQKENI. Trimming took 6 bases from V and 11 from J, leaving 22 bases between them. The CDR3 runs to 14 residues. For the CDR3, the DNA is TGTGCCAGCTCGCCAGGAGGATCTCACTGGGATGCTTTCTTT. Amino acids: CASSPGGSHWDAFF.

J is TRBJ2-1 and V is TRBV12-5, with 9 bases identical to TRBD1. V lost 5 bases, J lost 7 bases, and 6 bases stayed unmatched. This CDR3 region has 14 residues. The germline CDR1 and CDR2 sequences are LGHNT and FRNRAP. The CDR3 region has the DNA TGTGCTAGTGGTATCACAGGGGGCTGGAATGAGCAGTTCTTC. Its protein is CASGITGGWNEQFF.

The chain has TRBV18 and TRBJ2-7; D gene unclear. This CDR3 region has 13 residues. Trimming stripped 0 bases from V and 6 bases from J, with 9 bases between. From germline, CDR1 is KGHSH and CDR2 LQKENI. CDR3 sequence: CASSPPSALEQYF. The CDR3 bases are TGTGCCAGCTCACCACCGTCAGCGCTCGAGCAGTACTTC.

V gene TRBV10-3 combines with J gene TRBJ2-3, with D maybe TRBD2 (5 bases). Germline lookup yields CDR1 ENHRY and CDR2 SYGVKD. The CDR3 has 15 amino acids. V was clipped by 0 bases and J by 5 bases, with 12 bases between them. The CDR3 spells CAISESGSPGDTQYF. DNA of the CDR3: TGTGCCATCAGTGAGTCGGGGAGTCCGGGAGATACGCAGTATTTT.

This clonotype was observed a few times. CDR3 residues: CASSPGPSTGELFF. As DNA, the CDR3 is TGTGCCAGCAGCCCCGGACCGTCCACCGGGGAGCTGTTTTTT. The rearrangement uses TRBV12-3 or TRBV12-4 and TRBJ2-2, with D unclear. The CDR3 has 14 amino acids. V was shortened by 6 bases and J by 4 bases, with 12 bases between the two germline ends.

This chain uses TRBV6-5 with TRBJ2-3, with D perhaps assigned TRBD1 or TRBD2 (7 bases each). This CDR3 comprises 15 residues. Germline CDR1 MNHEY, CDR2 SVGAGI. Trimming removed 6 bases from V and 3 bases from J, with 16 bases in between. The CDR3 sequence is CASRQLRGGTDTQYF. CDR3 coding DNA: TGTGCCAGCAGACAGCTCAGGGGGGGTACAGATACGCAGTATTTT.

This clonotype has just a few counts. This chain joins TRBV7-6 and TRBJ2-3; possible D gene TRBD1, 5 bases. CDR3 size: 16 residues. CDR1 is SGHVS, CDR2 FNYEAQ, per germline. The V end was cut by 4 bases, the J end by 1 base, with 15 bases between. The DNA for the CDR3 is TGTGCCAGCAGCTCGATAGGGGCAGCCCGCACAGATACGCAGTATTTT. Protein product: CASSSIGAARTDTQYF.

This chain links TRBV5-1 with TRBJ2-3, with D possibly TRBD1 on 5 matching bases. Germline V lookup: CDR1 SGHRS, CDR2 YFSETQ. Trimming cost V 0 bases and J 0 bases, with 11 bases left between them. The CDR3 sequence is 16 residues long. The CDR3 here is CASSLDSGLSTDTQYF. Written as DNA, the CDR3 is TGCGCCAGCAGCTTGGATTCAGGGCTTAGCACAGATACGCAGTATTTT.

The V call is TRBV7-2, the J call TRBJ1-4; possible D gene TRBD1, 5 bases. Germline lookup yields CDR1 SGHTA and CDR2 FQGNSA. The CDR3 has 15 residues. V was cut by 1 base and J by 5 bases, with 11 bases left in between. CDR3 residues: CASSLEGPANEKLFF. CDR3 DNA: TGTGCCAGCAGCTTAGAGGGGCCCGCGAATGAAAAACTGTTTTTT.

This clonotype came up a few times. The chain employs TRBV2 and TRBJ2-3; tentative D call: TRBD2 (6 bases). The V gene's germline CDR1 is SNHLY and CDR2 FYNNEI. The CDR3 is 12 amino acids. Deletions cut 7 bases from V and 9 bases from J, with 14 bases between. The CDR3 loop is CASTLGGGTQYF. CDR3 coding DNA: TGTGCCAGCACCTTGGGTGGGGGGACGCAGTATTTT.

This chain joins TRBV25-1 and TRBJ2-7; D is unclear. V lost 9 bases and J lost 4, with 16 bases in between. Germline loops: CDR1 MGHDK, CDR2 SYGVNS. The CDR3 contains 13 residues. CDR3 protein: CASTEESPYEQYF. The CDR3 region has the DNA TGTGCCAGTACCGAAGAAAGCCCTTACGAGCAGTACTTC.

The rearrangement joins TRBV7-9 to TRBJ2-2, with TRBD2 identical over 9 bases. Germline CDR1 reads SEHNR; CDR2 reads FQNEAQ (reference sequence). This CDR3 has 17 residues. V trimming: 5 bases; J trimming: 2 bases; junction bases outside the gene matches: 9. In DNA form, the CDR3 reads TGTGCCAGCAGCCCGCGTCGACTAGCGGCTAACACCGGGGAGCTGTTTTTT. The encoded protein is CASSPRRLAANTGELFF.

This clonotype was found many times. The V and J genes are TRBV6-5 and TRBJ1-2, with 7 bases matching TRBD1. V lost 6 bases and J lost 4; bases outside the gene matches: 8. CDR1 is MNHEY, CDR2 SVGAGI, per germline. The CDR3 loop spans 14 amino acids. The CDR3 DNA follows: TGTGCCAGCAGCTACAGGGGTAGCGGCTATGGCTACACCTTC. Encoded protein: CASSYRGSGYGYTF.

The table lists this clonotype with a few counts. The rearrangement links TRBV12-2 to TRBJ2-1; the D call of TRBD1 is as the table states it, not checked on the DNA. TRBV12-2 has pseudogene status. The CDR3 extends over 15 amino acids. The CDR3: CASRYRDRGVDEQFF. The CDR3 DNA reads TGTGCAAGTCGCTACCGGGACAGGGGCGTCGATGAGCAGTTCTTC.

CDR3 nucleotide sequence: TGTGCCAGCAGCCGAGTTACGACAGGGAACACCGGGGAGCTGTTTTTT. It yields the protein CASSRVTTGNTGELFF. The V and J genes are TRBV4-2 and TRBJ2-2, with D possibly being TRBD1 (6 bases). Germline lookup yields CDR1 LGHNA and CDR2 YNFKEQ. The CDR3 runs to 16 residues. V was clipped by 4 bases and J by 1 base, with 13 bases between them.

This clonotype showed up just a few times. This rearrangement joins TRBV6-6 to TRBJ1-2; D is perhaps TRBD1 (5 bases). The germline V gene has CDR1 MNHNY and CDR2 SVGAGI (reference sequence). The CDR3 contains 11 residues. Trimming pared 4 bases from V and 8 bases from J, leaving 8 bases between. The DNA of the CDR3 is TGTGCCAGCAGTTTCGGGACCGGCTACACCTTC. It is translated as CASSFGTGYTF.